These 16 T cell receptor beta chains were all obtained from the same sample, sequenced in a study of cytomegalovirus exposure and HLA in healthy donors. Amplification used 60 Vbeta primers and 13 Jbeta primers. Sequencing was performed with immunoSEQ multiplex PCR; in TCRdb, only in-frame clones are kept and a portion is missing. The table lists under 150,000 clones, around 73% of them singletons. The specimen sequenced was PBMCs. The receptors originated from a woman in her twenties or thirties in good health and CMV-seropositive.

V gene TRBV4-1 combines with J gene TRBJ2-1; perhaps TRBD2 as D (6 bases). The germline V and J ends were trimmed by 0 bases and 7 bases, with 13 bases remaining between them. Looked up from germline, CDR1 is MGHRA and CDR2 is YSYEKL. CDR3 length equals 15 residues. The CDR3, as DNA: TGCGCCAGCAGCCAAGATCGGGGGTTACCGAATGAGCAGTTCTTC. Its translation is CASSQDRGLPNEQFF.

The chain combines TRBV6-6 with TRBJ1-2; D is undetermined. The CDR3 is made up of 12 amino acids. Trimming removed 5 bases at V and 6 bases at J, with 10 bases between. The germline V gene encodes CDR1 MNHNY and CDR2 SVGAGI (reference sequence). In nucleotides, the CDR3 is TGTGCCAGCAGTCCCAGCGAGAATGGCTACACCTTC. Its protein is CASSPSENGYTF.

This clone was detected a few times. One end of the junction does not line up with germline, which may come from a read error. V is TRBV2 and J is TRBJ2-7; D may be TRBD2 (5 bases). The CDR3 extends over 20 amino acids. Germline V lookup: CDR1 SNHLY, CDR2 FYNNEI. DNA for the CDR3: TGTGCCAGCAGTGAAGCGCTTTTTCTCGAGGGATATGAGAGCTCCTACGAGCGGTACTTC. Residues: CASSEALFLEGYESSYERYF. The complete variable domain, with remaining parts taken from reference TRBV2 and TRBJ2-7, reads EPEVTQTPSHQVTQMGQEVILRCVPISNHLYFYWYRQILGQKVEFLVSFYNNEISEKSEIFDDQFSVERPDGSNFTLKIRSTKLEDSAMYFCASSEALFLEGYESSYERYFGPGTRLTVT.

This clone was observed a handful of times. The chain has TRBV2 and TRBJ1-2; TRBD1 is a possible D gene (6 bases). The CDR3 is 13 amino acids. The germline V and J ends were trimmed by 5 bases and 2 bases, with 9 bases remaining between them. Looked up from germline, CDR1 is SNHLY and CDR2 is FYNNEI. As DNA, the CDR3 is TGTGCCAGCAGTAGGGACATCAACTATGGCTACACCTTC. This codes for CASSRDINYGYTF.

The chain is built from TRBV5-6 and TRBJ1-5; tentative D call: TRBD1 (5 bases). Germline loops: CDR1 SGHDT, CDR2 YYEEEE. V was cut by 1 base and J by 4 bases, with 12 bases left in between. CDR3 length: 15 residues. The CDR3 is CASSLFDRENQPQHF. The DNA of the CDR3 is TGTGCCAGCAGCTTGTTTGACAGAGAAAATCAGCCCCAGCATTTT.

The chain recombines TRBV5-1 with TRBJ1-4; the D is unclear. V was cut by 1 base and J by 6 bases, with 16 bases left in between. Germline loops: CDR1 SGHRS, CDR2 YFSETQ. The CDR3 consists of 16 residues. The CDR3 sequence is CASSLRPGGEDEKLFF. In nucleotides, the CDR3 is TGCGCCAGCAGCTTGAGACCTGGTGGGGAGGATGAAAAACTGTTTTTT.

Turning to this clone: An end of the junction differs from the germline gene, which may be a read error. This sample includes further DNA sequences coding for the same CDR3. This rearrangement joins TRBV5-1 to TRBJ1-5, with D possibly TRBD1 on 6 matching bases. Germline CDR1 reads SGHRS; CDR2 reads YFSETQ. This CDR3 is built from 15 residues. The CDR3 loop is CASSLEGVANQPQHF. The CDR3 region has the DNA TGCGCCAGTAGCTTGGAGGGGGTGGCGAATCAGCCCCAGCATTTT.

The chain joins TRBV19 to TRBJ2-7; tentatively, D is TRBD2 (6 bases). There are 14 residues in the CDR3. V lost 1 base and J lost 4, with 11 bases in between. The germline gives CDR1 LNHDA, CDR2 SQIVND (reference sequence). CDR3 sequence (DNA): TGTGCCAGTAGTATAGCCCCCGCGGGGTACGAGCAGTACTTC. It specifies CASSIAPAGYEQYF.

This clone showed up just once. This chain connects TRBV19 to TRBJ1-4; D not resolved. Trimming left V 3 bases short and J 8 bases short, with 10 bases between. This CDR3 spans 13 amino acids. In germline, CDR1 is LNHDA, CDR2 SQIVND (reference sequence). CDR3 nucleotides: TGTGCCAGTAGTATGAAGAGGTACGAAAAACTGTTTTTT. As protein: CASSMKRYEKLFF.

The CDR3 is CASRDRGYGPLHF. The CDR3 coding sequence is TGTGCCAGTAGAGACAGGGGGTACGGACCCCTCCACTTT. The chain links TRBV19 to TRBJ1-6, with TRBD1 matching over 9 bases. From germline, CDR1 is LNHDA and CDR2 SQIVND (reference sequence). The CDR3 is 13 amino acids. The V gene end was trimmed by 6 bases and the J gene end by 12 bases; junction bases not matched to a gene: 6.

V and J are TRBV5-6 and TRBJ2-7; perhaps TRBD2 as D (5 bases). The CDR3 is 15 amino acids. Trimming left V 5 bases short and J 0 bases short, with 15 bases between. The germline gives CDR1 SGHDT, CDR2 YYEEEE. The CDR3 region is CASRNRGTLSYEQYF. CDR3 nucleotides: TGTGCCAGCAGAAACCGGGGTACCCTCTCCTACGAGCAGTACTTC. Full variable domain (remainder filled in from reference TRBV5-6 and TRBJ2-7): DAGVTQSPTHLIKTRGQQVTLRCSPKSGHDTVSWYQQALGQGPQFIFQYYEEEERQRGNFPDRFSGHQFPNYSSELNVNALLLGDSALYLCASRNRGTLSYEQYFGPGTRLTVT.

V gene TRBV6-5 combines with J gene TRBJ1-5; a possible D gene is TRBD1 (5 bases). V lost 5 bases and J lost 0, with 11 bases in between. The CDR3 extends over 15 amino acids. Germline assignment: CDR1 MNHEY and CDR2 SVGAGI. The CDR3 DNA sequence: TGTGCCAGCAGTCTGGGGCCTAATAGCAATCAGCCCCAGCATTTT. Encoded protein: CASSLGPNSNQPQHF.

The chain joins TRBV5-1 to TRBJ2-1; a weak D match, TRBD2 (5 bases). Trimming shortened V by 0 bases and J by 2 bases, and 12 bases separated the two germline ends. This CDR3 contains 16 residues. Germline V CDR1 and CDR2: SGHRS, YFSETQ. CDR3 sequence reads: CASSLAAFGAYNEQFF. The DNA of the CDR3 is TGCGCCAGCAGCTTGGCGGCCTTCGGGGCCTACAATGAGCAGTTCTTC.

The V call is TRBV30, the J call TRBJ2-1, with TRBD1 matching over 7 bases. This CDR3 has 13 amino acids. V dropped 4 bases and J dropped 3; count of bases not matched to a gene: 3. Germline CDR1 reads GTSNPN; CDR2 reads SVGIG (reference sequence). This chain's CDR3 is CAWTTGLYNEQFF. The CDR3 nucleotides read TGTGCCTGGACGACAGGGCTCTACAATGAGCAGTTCTTC.

The chain links TRBV5-1 to TRBJ2-5, with a tentative D call TRBD2 (6 bases). Trimming took 2 bases from V and 4 from J, leaving 12 bases between them. Germline values: CDR1 SGHRS, CDR2 YFSETQ. This CDR3 has 14 residues. The CDR3 sequence is CASSLQVGGETQYF. The CDR3 nucleotides are TGCGCCAGCAGCTTACAGGTCGGGGGAGAGACCCAGTACTTC.

The genes are TRBV4-1 and TRBJ2-1; D is undetermined. V was shortened by 1 base and J by 6 bases, with 7 bases between the two germline ends. This CDR3 spans 13 amino acids. Germline V lookup: CDR1 MGHRA, CDR2 YSYEKL. CDR3 in amino acids: CASSQGPFNEQFF. CDR3 nucleotide sequence: TGCGCCAGCAGCCAAGGGCCCTTCAATGAGCAGTTCTTC.